This T cell receptor beta chain was recovered during a study of T cell repertoires in cytomegalovirus infection. Across the whole study: Public TCR beta signature analysis indicated the presence of both CMV infection and matching HLA type. Study outcomes and limitations: CMV-specific TCR beta clonotypes restricted by HLA-C dominated the ex vivo response. There were carriers of CMV plus the relevant HLA, and cumulative public TCR beta family frequency identified them.

This clonotype was recorded a few times. The antigen remains undetermined. TCRdb reanalysed the reads using MiXCR and keeps one entry per CDR3 protein. The sample records tens of thousands of distinct CDR3 sequences, roughly a fifth being singletons. The CDR3 runs 13 residues. Trimming took off 6 bases at V and 4 bases at J, with 12 bases between the two ends. Germline CDR1 is SGHVS and CDR2 is FNYEAQ. The sequence was obtained from a human donor in good health (CMV status not recorded). Some clones in this sample may be carry-over from other donors' samples. This sample comprised CD8+ T cells from cultured PBMCs, obtained from culture after CMV antigen stimulation. The chain employs TRBV7-6 and TRBJ1-2, with D tentatively TRBD1 (5 bases). This CDR3 reads CASSSQGSYGYTF. The DNA of the CDR3 is TGTGCCAGCAGTTCTCAGGGATCCTATGGCTACACCTTC.